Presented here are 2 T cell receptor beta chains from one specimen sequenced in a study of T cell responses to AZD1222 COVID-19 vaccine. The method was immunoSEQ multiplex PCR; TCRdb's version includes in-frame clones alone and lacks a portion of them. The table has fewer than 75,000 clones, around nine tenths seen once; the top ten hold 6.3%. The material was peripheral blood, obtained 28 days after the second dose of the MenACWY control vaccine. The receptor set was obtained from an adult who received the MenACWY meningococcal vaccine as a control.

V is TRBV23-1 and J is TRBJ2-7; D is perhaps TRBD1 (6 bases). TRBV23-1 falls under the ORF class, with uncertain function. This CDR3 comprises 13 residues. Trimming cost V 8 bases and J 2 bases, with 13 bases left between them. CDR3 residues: CASGTGYAYEQYF. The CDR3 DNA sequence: TGCGCCAGCGGCACAGGGTATGCCTACGAGCAGTACTTC.

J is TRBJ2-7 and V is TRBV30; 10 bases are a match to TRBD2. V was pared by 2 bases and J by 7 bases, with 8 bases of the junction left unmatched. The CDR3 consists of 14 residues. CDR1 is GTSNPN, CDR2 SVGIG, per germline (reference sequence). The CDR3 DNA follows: TGTGCCTGGAGTTACATAGCGGGAGGTCGGGAGCAGTACTTC. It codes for CAWSYIAGGREQYF.